This T cell receptor (beta chain) derives from a study of T cells expressing NK-cell markers. Study background: Beta-chain profiling covered CD3+CD56+NKG2C+, CD3+CD56+NKG2C- and CD3+CD56-NKG2C+ sorted subsets. Just one sequenced donor of eight was HCMV-seronegative, while seven were seropositive. Study-wide points: The study left the HCMV specificity of expanded NKG2C+ T cell clones unresolved. The study found dominant NKG2C+ clonotypes at roughly 1.0-7.0% of CD8+ T cells in roughly six donors.

CDR1 and CDR2 from the germline V gene are LNHDA and SQIVND (reference sequence). CDR3 length equals 16 residues. A remark on this clonotype: The antigen is undetermined.

After re-calling the 5' RACE reads, TCRdb lists one entry per CDR3 protein, DNA absent. This specimen shows roughly 420,000 distinct CDR3 sequences; the ten leading clones hold 7.3%. The sequence was collected from a woman between 18 and 75 years old in good health. This sequence joins TRBV19 and TRBJ2-3; TCRdb calls TRBD2, which cannot be checked without DNA. Sequencing was carried out using blood T cells: a sorted CD56 or NKG2C T cell subset, CD4+ or CD8+ T cells, or bulk PBMC T cells (not recorded which). CDR3 in amino acids: CASNPFPSGLTDTQYF.